This T cell receptor beta chain was sequenced for a study of T cells in tuberculosis. For the study at large: Sequenced TCRs come from CD1B-GMM tetramer-binding T cells. IGRA-negative adolescents, IGRA-positive adolescents with latent tuberculosis and adults with active tuberculosis formed this South African cohort. Findings and caveats of the study: Classification accuracy was 85% to 90% (AUROC approximately 0.89) with the GMM-specific repertoire. Active tuberculosis TCR-alpha repertoires lay closer to GMM-specific TCRs than IGRA-negative controls, suggesting clonal expansion.

CDR1 is LGHNA, CDR2 YSLEER, per germline. The length of the CDR3 is 16 residues. V gave up 0 bases and J gave up 1 base, with 12 bases separating them. Profiled with immunoSEQ multiplex PCR; TCRdb holds only in-frame clones, not every one. The data contain under 50,000 clones, about 95% of them seen just once; the ten biggest clones take up around 3.5%. As concerns this clone: Its antigen is unidentified.

The TCR was taken from a donor between 10 and 29 years old with latent tuberculosis or without tuberculosis infection. The J gene is TRBJ1-2, the V gene TRBV4-3; D is undetermined. Sequenced: PBMCs. This chain's CDR3 is CASSQDSRVYNYGYTF. CDR3 in DNA: TGCGCCAGCAGCCAAGATTCAAGAGTATATAACTATGGCTACACCTTC.